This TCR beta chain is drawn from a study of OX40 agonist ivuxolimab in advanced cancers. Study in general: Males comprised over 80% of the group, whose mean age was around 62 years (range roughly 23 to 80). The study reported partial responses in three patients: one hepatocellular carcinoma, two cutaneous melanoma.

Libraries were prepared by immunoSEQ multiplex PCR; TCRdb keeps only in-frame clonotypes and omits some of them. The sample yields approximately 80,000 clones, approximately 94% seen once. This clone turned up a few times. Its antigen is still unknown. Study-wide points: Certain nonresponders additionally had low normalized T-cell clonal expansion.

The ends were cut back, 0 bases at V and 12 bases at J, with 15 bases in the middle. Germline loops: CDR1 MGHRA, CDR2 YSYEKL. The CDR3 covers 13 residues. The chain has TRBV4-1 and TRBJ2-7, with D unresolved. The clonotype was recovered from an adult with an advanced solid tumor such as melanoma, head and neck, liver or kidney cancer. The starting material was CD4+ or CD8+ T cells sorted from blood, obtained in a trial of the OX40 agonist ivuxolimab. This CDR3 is CASSQDTVAGRYF. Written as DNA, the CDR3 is TGCGCCAGCAGCCAAGACACGGTGGCTGGTAGGTACTTC.